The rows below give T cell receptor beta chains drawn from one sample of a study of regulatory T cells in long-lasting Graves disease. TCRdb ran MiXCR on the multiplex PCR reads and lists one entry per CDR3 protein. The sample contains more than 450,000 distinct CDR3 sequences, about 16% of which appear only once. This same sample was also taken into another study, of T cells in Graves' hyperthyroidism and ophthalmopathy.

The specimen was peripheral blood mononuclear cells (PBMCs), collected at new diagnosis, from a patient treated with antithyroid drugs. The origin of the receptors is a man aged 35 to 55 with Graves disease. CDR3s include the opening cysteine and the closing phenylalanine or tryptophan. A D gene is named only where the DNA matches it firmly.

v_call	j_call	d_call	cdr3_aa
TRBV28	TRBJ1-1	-	CASRTIGFRTFEAFF
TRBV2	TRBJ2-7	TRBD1	CASRNRGPQYF
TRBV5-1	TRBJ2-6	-	CASSPYGSAGANVLTF
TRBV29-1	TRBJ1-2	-	CSVVGGDGYTF
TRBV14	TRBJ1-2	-	CASSQTDQGYYGYTF
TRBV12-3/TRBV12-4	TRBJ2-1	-	CASRWTASYNEQFF
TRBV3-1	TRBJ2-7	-	CASSQGWDSYLPEQYF
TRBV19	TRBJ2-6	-	CASKQGGANVLTF
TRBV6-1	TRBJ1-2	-	CASSAYEINYGYTF
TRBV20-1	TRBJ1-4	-	CSAYRPIPYEKLFF
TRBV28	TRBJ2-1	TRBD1	CASSLKTGGDEQFF
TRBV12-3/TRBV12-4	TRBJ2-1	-	CASSELSNEQFF
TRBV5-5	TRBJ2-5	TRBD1	CASSSPGTGVVAQYF
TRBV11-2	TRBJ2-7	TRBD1	CASSSLKTGKLYEQYF
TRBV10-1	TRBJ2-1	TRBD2	CASRSGRMLTSGRAYYNEQFF
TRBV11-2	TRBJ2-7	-	CASSLVSFGRGAGEQYF
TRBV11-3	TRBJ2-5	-	CASSLDHGQETQYF
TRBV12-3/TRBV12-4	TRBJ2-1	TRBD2	CASRPLGTGGNNEQFF
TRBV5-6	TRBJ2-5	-	CASSLVGPQETQYF
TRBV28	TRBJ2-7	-	CASGGNYEQYF
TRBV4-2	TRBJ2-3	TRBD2	CASSQAGTSGSDTQYF
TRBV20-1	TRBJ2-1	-	CSARGYSSLNEQFF
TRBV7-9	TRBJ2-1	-	CASSPTQGETSSYNEQFF
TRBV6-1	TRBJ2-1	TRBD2	CASKTSGNNEQFF
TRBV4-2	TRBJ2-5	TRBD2	CASSQDSSGRGETQYF
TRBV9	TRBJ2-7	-	CASSVDGYGYEQYF
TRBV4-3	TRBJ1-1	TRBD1	CASSPQWTGEAFF
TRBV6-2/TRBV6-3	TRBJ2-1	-	CASSHGNEQFF
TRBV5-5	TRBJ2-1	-	CASSPGWGISDEQFF
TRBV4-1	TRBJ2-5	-	CASSQDLLVQETQYF
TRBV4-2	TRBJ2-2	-	CASSQGNGELFF
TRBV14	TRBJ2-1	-	CASSQGVYRLAGGIFF
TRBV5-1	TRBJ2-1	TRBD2	CASTLSLGPGGLQFF
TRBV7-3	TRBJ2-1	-	CASSLRGGESYNEQFF
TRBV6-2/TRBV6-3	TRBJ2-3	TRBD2	CASSYTRLAGGIGDTQYF
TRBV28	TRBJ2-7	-	CASSLGRGPLSYEQYF
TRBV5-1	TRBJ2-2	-	CASSLGPVGTGELFF
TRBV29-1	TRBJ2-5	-	CSVSNLGETQYF
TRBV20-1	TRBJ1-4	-	CSASDRGGDEKLFF
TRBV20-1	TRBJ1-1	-	CSARDGARGPSEAFF
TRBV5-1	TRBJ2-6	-	CASSLVGVTGANVLTF
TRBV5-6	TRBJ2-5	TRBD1	CASSYPGQGDGETQYF
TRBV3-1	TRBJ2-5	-	CASSQVRLETQYF
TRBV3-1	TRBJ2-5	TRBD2	CASSQDGTAGEETQYF
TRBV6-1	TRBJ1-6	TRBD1	CASNRTQGDSPLHF
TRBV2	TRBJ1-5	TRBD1	CASRGTGGTGPQHF
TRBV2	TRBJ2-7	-	CASSDREGSYEQYF
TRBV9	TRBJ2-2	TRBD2	CASSRSGSGTGELFF
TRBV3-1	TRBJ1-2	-	CASSQFQGIDYGYTF
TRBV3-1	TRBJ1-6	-	CASSQDYYNSPLHF
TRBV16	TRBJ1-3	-	CASSQGDSSGNTIYF
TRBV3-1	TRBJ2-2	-	CASSRSGDTGELFF
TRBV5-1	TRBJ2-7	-	CASSVGITFSIYEQYF
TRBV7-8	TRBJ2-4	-	CASSHRAGYVYF
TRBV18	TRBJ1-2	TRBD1	CASSPTGQGATSVYGYTF
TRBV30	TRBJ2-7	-	CAWSTGTYEQYF
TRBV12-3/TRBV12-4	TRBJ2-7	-	CASSLSLGAGEQYF
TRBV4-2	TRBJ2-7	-	CASSQEGMGRLYEQYF
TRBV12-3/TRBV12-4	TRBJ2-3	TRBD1	CASSRGDRASADTQYF